These 28 T cell receptor beta chains originate from one sample sequenced in a study of CD8+ T cells in alopecia areata (dated 2018 in TCRdb). The time point label, as the study defines it: around 29 days on oral tofacitinib. In the paper's terms, the treatment or condition label means: oral pan-JAK inhibitor, 5-10 mg twice daily. Receptor libraries were prepared by the immunoSEQ multiplex PCR assay. RNA was extracted from all samples and reverse transcribed into cDNA, which served as template for TCR sequencing. This immuneACCESS table, as held by TCRdb, lists in-frame sequences with V and J called but not all clones. Of the missing ones, under half trace to an unresolved V gene in checked studies; the others have no known cause. This sample gives 200,000 to 250,000 clones in total; around 57% of them show up just once. The top ten clones comprise 1.6% of the sample. The sequenced sample was CD4+ T cells sorted from blood, obtained at week 4, from a patient treated with tofacitinib. These TCRs come from a human donor with alopecia areata.

About this clone itself: Other DNA sequences within the sample encode an identical CDR3. The chain joins TRBV5-4 to TRBJ2-3; D unclear. Germline V gives CDR1 SGHNT, CDR2 YYREEE (reference sequence). The V end lost 0 bases, the J end lost 4 bases, and 6 bases lay between the germline ends. The CDR3 totals 13 residues. For the CDR3, the DNA is TGTGCCAGCAGCTTGGCCGGTGCAGATACGCAGTATTTT. Protein product: CASSLAGADTQYF. Based on the CDR3 plus reference TRBV5-4 and TRBJ2-3, the full variable domain is ETGVTQSPTHLIKTRGQQVTLRCSSQSGHNTVSWYQQALGQGPQFIFQYYREEENGRGNFPPRFSGLQFPNYSSELNVNALELDDSALYLCASSLAGADTQYFGPGTRLTVL.

V and J are TRBV20-1 and TRBJ2-1; D gene uncertain. Germline V CDR1 and CDR2: DFQATT, SNEGSKA (reference sequence). The CDR3 consists of 11 residues. Trimming shortened V by 2 bases and J by 4 bases, and 3 bases separated the two germline ends. CDR3 residues: CSARWYNEQFF. CDR3 sequence (DNA): TGCAGTGCTAGATGGTACAATGAGCAGTTCTTC.

With respect to this clone: Different DNA sequences within this sample yield the same CDR3. The chain uses TRBV5-1 and TRBJ1-1; D is ambiguous. Trimming removed 3 bases from V and 1 base from J, with 4 bases in between. CDR1 SGHRS and CDR2 YFSETQ come from the germline V gene. This CDR3 is built from 12 residues. DNA for the CDR3: TGCGCCAGCAGCTCGGGGAACACTGAAGCTTTCTTT. It specifies CASSSGNTEAFF.

The chain uses TRBV5-1 and TRBJ2-7; D possibly corresponds to TRBD1 (6 bases). The CDR3 contains 15 residues. Germline CDR1 SGHRS, CDR2 YFSETQ. V gave up 0 bases and J gave up 3 bases, with 13 bases separating them. CDR3 sequence: CASSLGQGSNYEQYF. The CDR3 region has the DNA TGCGCCAGCAGCTTGGGTCAGGGGAGCAACTACGAGCAGTACTTC.

The rearrangement links TRBV30 to TRBJ1-1; TRBD1 might be the D (5 bases). CDR3 length: 11 residues. V lost 2 bases, J lost 8 bases, and 9 bases lay in between. Germline CDR1 and CDR2: GTSNPN and SVGIG (reference sequence). The CDR3: CAWSQQEEAFF. The CDR3 DNA is TGTGCCTGGAGTCAACAGGAGGAAGCTTTCTTT.

The chain has TRBV30 and TRBJ1-1; 8 nucleotides align to TRBD1. The CDR3 covers 11 residues. Per germline, CDR1 GTSNPN and CDR2 SVGIG (reference sequence). Unmatched junction bases numbered 2, after V lost 3 bases and J lost 8 bases. The CDR3 spells CAWRRDREAFF. Here the CDR3 DNA reads TGTGCCTGGAGGAGGGACAGGGAAGCTTTCTTT.

The chain is built from TRBV29-1 and TRBJ1-2; 9 nucleotides agree with TRBD1. V trimming: 7 bases; J trimming: 6 bases; junction bases outside the gene matches: 9. This CDR3 is built from 13 residues. Germline V lookup: CDR1 SQVTM, CDR2 ANQGSEA. DNA of the CDR3: TGCAGCGCCTCCGGGACAGGGAGTAATGGCTACACCTTC. It encodes CSASGTGSNGYTF.

The gene calls are TRBV5-6 and TRBJ1-1; D gene uncertain. Germline assignment: CDR1 SGHDT and CDR2 YYEEEE. The CDR3 runs to 16 residues. Deletions cut 2 bases from V and 3 bases from J, with 17 bases between. This CDR3 is CASSFGLTATDTEAFF. The CDR3 nucleotides read TGTGCCAGCAGCTTTGGCCTGACGGCCACCGACACTGAAGCTTTCTTT.

This sequence joins TRBV30 and TRBJ1-5; TRBD1 might be the D (5 bases). This CDR3 has 14 residues. Trimming shortened V by 0 bases and J by 7 bases, and 13 bases separated the two germline ends. Germline loops: CDR1 GTSNPN, CDR2 SVGIG (reference sequence). CDR3 in amino acids: CAWSVRQGGQPQHF. In nucleotides, the CDR3 is TGTGCCTGGAGTGTTAGGCAGGGTGGACAGCCCCAGCATTTT.

In its sample, this clone was seen once. The chain couples TRBV30 to TRBJ2-1; D gene ambiguous. The CDR3 sequence is 13 residues long. The V end lost 0 bases, the J end lost 7 bases, and 10 bases lay between the germline ends. CDR1 GTSNPN and CDR2 SVGIG come from the germline V gene (reference sequence). The CDR3 coding sequence is TGTGCCTGGAGTGTCTTGCAAGGAAATGAGCAGTTCTTC. Translating it yields CAWSVLQGNEQFF. Filled out from reference TRBV30 and TRBJ2-1, the complete variable domain reads SQTIHQWPATLVQPVGSPLSLECTVEGTSNPNLYWYRQAAGRGLQLLFYSVGIGQISSEVPQNLSASRPQDRQFILSSKKLLLSDSGFYLCAWSVLQGNEQFFGPGTRLTVL.

The chain combines TRBV29-1 with TRBJ2-2, with D hard to call. The germline CDR1 and CDR2 sequences are SQVTM and ANQGSEA. Trimming stripped 4 bases from V and 4 bases from J, with 4 bases between. CDR3 length: 11 residues. As DNA, the CDR3 is TGCAGCGTTGGGGGCACCGGGGAGCTGTTTTTT. Amino acid sequence: CSVGGTGELFF.

The chain recombines TRBV7-7 with TRBJ1-1; D gene uncertain. V lost 1 base and J lost 0, with 3 bases in between. This CDR3 region has 13 residues. Per germline, CDR1 SSHAT and CDR2 FNYEAQ (reference sequence). The CDR3 nucleotides read TGTGCCAGCAGCTTAGGCATGAACACTGAAGCTTTCTTT. It encodes CASSLGMNTEAFF.

This clone was detected only a few times. The rearrangement uses TRBV21-1 and TRBJ2-3; TRBD2, the D gene given by the table, was not confirmed from the DNA. TRBV21-1 is a pseudogene locus. The length of the CDR3 is 13 residues. The CDR3 nucleotides are TGTGCCAGCAGCAGAGATGGCACAGATACGCAGTATTTT. Translation: CASSRDGTDTQYF.

This clone appeared a few times. V and J are TRBV29-1 and TRBJ2-3; D is unclear. CDR3 length: 13 amino acids. V dropped 0 bases and J dropped 4 bases, with 8 bases sitting between them. CDR1 SQVTM and CDR2 ANQGSEA come from the germline V gene. The CDR3 nucleotides read TGCAGCGTTGAAGATATACGTGCAGATACGCAGTATTTT. This translates into CSVEDIRADTQYF.

The rearrangement uses TRBV7-3 and TRBJ1-6; a possible D gene is TRBD1 (5 bases). Germline-derived CDR1 and CDR2 are SGHTA and FQGTGA. V lost 5 bases and J 7 bases, leaving 18 bases between the germline ends. The CDR3 length is 16 residues. The CDR3 coding sequence is TGTGCCAGCAGCCTGGAGTCGACAGACAGAAATTCACCCCTCCACTTT. It codes for CASSLESTDRNSPLHF. Variable domain in full (rest from reference TRBV7-3 and TRBJ1-6): GAGVSQTPSNKVTEKGKYVELRCDPISGHTALYWYRQSLGQGPEFLIYFQGTGAADDSGLPNDRFFAVRPEGSVSTLKIQRTERGDSAVYLCASSLESTDRNSPLHFGNGTRLTVT.

The chain employs TRBV27 and TRBJ2-5; D might be TRBD2 (7 bases). Looked up from germline, CDR1 is MNHEY and CDR2 is SMNVEV (reference sequence). V shed 2 bases and J shed 4 bases, with 14 bases lying between them. The CDR3 is 15 residues long. CDR3 protein: CASSLTGGPGETQYF. CDR3 nucleotides: TGTGCCAGCAGTTTAACGGGGGGCCCTGGAGAGACCCAGTACTTC.

This clone occurred a few times. The chain carries TRBV4-1 and TRBJ2-3, with 8 bases matching TRBD2. The J segment lost 3 bases and the V segment lost 0 bases, leaving 11 bases of the junction unmatched. CDR3 length: 18 amino acids. Germline-derived CDR1 and CDR2 are MGHRA and YSYEKL. CDR3 DNA: TGCGCCAGCAGCCAAGATCGGGACGCGGGGGGCATTACAGATACGCAGTATTTT. Its protein product is CASSQDRDAGGITDTQYF.

On this clone itself: At the DNA level, this CDR3 is encoded by other sequences in the same sample as well. The CDR3 region is CASSLVYTGELFF. The CDR3 DNA sequence: TGTGCCAGCAGCTTGGTTTACACCGGGGAGCTGTTTTTT. The V call is TRBV5-6, the J call TRBJ2-2; the D is unclear. From germline, CDR1 is SGHDT and CDR2 YYEEEE. Trimming stripped 0 bases from V and 3 bases from J, with 3 bases between. This CDR3 spans 13 amino acids.

The rearrangement uses TRBV29-1 and TRBJ2-5; D is unclear. The CDR3 runs to 11 residues. CDR1 SQVTM and CDR2 ANQGSEA come from the germline V gene. V lost 6 bases, J lost 3 bases, and 8 bases lay in between. CDR3 protein: CSVEPEETQYF. For the CDR3, the DNA is TGCAGCGTCGAGCCCGAAGAGACCCAGTACTTC.

This clone was seen a handful of times. The chain employs TRBV14 and TRBJ2-2, with D unclear. The CDR3 consists of 12 residues. CDR1 SGHDN and CDR2 FVKESK come from the germline V gene. Trimming cost V 2 bases and J 5 bases, with 3 bases left between them. In nucleotides, the CDR3 is TGTGCCAGCAGCCAATCGACCGGGGAGCTGTTTTTT. Protein sequence: CASSQSTGELFF.

A remark on this clone: Other DNA sequences in this sample translate to the same CDR3. This chain links TRBV29-1 with TRBJ1-1; TRBD1 matches 9 bases. From germline, CDR1 is SQVTM and CDR2 ANQGSEA. The CDR3 spans 12 residues. V was pared by 4 bases and J by 4 bases, with 1 base of the junction left unmatched. The CDR3 sequence: CSVGQGGTEAFF. The CDR3 DNA sequence: TGCAGCGTTGGACAGGGGGGCACTGAAGCTTTCTTT.

The chain has TRBV2 and TRBJ1-5; no clear D gene. The germline CDR1 and CDR2 sequences are SNHLY and FYNNEI. V was shortened by 8 bases and J by 3 bases, with 17 bases between the two germline ends. This CDR3 has 15 amino acids. In nucleotides, the CDR3 is TGTGCCAGCCGCCGTCGGCTTAACCCCAATCAGCCCCAGCATTTT. Protein sequence: CASRRRLNPNQPQHF.

The CDR3 is CASSLGRKQETQYF. The CDR3 DNA sequence: TGTGCCAGCAGCTTGGGAAGAAAACAAGAGACCCAGTACTTC. The gene calls are TRBV5-6 and TRBJ2-5; D is unresolved. Per the germline V gene, CDR1 is SGHDT and CDR2 is YYEEEE. V was trimmed by 0 bases and J by 2 bases, leaving 8 bases between them. CDR3 length equals 14 residues. Variable domain in full (rest from reference TRBV5-6 and TRBJ2-5): DAGVTQSPTHLIKTRGQQVTLRCSPKSGHDTVSWYQQALGQGPQFIFQYYEEEERQRGNFPDRFSGHQFPNYSSELNVNALLLGDSALYLCASSLGRKQETQYFGPGTRLLVL.

The V and J genes are TRBV11-2 and TRBJ2-5; TRBD1 is a possible D gene (7 bases). The CDR3 has 13 amino acids. The ends were cut back, 4 bases at V and 4 bases at J, with 10 bases in the middle. Germline CDR1 is SGHAT and CDR2 is FQNNGV. CDR3 DNA sequence: TGTGCCAGCAGCTGGCAGGGGGGAGAGACCCAGTACTTC. Encoded protein: CASSWQGGETQYF.

This clone was seen a single time. The chain is built from TRBV5-1 and TRBJ2-3; D tentatively reads TRBD1 or TRBD2 (5 bases each). Trimming removed 0 bases at V and 4 bases at J, with 15 bases between. The CDR3 loop spans 16 amino acids. Germline V gene data show CDR1 as SGHRS and CDR2 as YFSETQ. CDR3 protein: CASSLVLRGSADTQYF. CDR3 nucleotides: TGCGCCAGCAGCTTGGTGTTGAGGGGATCTGCAGATACGCAGTATTTT.

V usage is TRBV11-1 and J usage is TRBJ2-5; 8 bases fit TRBD2. The CDR3 spans 15 residues. V gave up 8 bases and J gave up 5 bases; unmatched junction bases: 13. Germline V gives CDR1 SGHAT, CDR2 FQDESV (reference sequence). In DNA, the CDR3 is TGTGCCAGCCGACGGGGGGGAAATCCTCCGGAGACCCAGTACTTC. Protein: CASRRGGNPPETQYF.

The rearrangement uses TRBV10-3 and TRBJ2-3; D unresolved. Germline V gene data show CDR1 as ENHRY and CDR2 as SYGVKD. Trimming took 3 bases from V and 2 from J, leaving 6 bases between them. The CDR3 consists of 13 residues. The CDR3 region has the DNA TGTGCCATCAGTGAATTGCCCACAGATACGCAGTATTTT. This codes for CAISELPTDTQYF.

This chain connects TRBV5-6 to TRBJ1-1, with TRBD1 as a possible D gene (6 bases). CDR1 SGHDT and CDR2 YYEEEE come from the germline V gene. V was pared by 2 bases and J by 0 bases, with 11 bases between. CDR3 length: 15 residues. The CDR3 loop reads CASSFGGPVNTEAFF. The DNA for the CDR3 is TGTGCCAGCAGCTTTGGGGGCCCTGTGAACACTGAAGCTTTCTTT.